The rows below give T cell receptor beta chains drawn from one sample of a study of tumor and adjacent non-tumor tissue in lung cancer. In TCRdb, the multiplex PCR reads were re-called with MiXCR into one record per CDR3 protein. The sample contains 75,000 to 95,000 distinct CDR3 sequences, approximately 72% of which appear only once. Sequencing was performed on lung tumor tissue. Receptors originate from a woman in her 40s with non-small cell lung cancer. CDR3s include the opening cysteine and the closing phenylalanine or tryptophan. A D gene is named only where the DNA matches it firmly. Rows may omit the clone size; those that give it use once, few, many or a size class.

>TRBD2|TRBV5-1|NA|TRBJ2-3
CASSLRTSGDSDTQYF
TGCGCCAGCAGCCTTAGGACTAGCGGGGATTCGGATACGCAGTATTTT
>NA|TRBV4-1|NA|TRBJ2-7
CASSSRETSSYEQYF
TGCGCCAGCAGCTCCAGAGAAACCTCATCCTACGAGCAGTACTTC
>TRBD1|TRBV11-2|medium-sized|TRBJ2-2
CASSPNSGGLGELFF
TGTGCCAGCAGCCCAAATTCAGGGGGCTTGGGGGAGCTGTTTTTT
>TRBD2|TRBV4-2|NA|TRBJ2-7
CTGSPLAGYYEQYF
TGTACCGGCAGCCCCCTAGCGGGCTACTACGAGCAGTACTTC
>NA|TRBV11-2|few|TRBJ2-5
CVSSLVGRRAQETQYF
TGTGTTAGCAGCTTAGTCGGGCGGAGGGCCCAAGAGACCCAGTACTTC
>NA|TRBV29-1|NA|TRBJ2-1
CSVKDKERSSYNEQFF
TGCAGCGTTAAAGATAAGGAGAGGAGCTCCTACAATGAGCAGTTTTTC
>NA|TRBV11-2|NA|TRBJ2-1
CASSLDPSGGFERFF
TGTGCCAGCAGCTTAGATCCCAGCGGAGGGTTTGAGCGGTTCTTC
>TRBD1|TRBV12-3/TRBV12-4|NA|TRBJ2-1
CAGSATGNNEQFF
TGTGCCGGCAGTGCGACAGGGAACAATGAGCAGTTCTTC
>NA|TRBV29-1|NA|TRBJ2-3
CSPSLADDTDTQYF
TGCAGTCCCTCTTTAGCGGACGACACAGATACGCAGTATTTT
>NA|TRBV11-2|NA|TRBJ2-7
CASSQVGGTQYEQYF
TGTGCCAGTAGTCAAGTAGGGGGTACCCAGTACGAGCAGTACTTC